One sample yielded the 3 T cell receptor beta chains listed below, sequenced in a study of T cell repertoires in cytomegalovirus infection (dated by TCRdb to between 2018 and 2021). The sample's treatment or condition label is to be understood as: in vitro stimulation with specific CMV peptide epitopes to enrich CMV-specific T cells. These reads were obtained on an Illumina HiSeq 1500. The public reads were quality trimmed at Q25 with fastp and then assembled into clones with MiXCR by TCRdb, keeping productive beta chains. Duplicate CDR3 protein sequences are folded into a single record with the most common DNA and genes. Recorded for this sample are approximately 910,000 distinct CDR3 sequences; roughly 30% of them occurred a single time. The ten largest clones represent around 15% of the sample. The antigens of these receptors remain unknown. This material consisted of cultured CD8+ T cells from PBMCs, taken from culture after CMV antigen stimulation. These receptors were taken from a human donor in good health (CMV status not recorded). Some clones in this sample may be carry-over from other donors' samples.

Remarks on this clonotype: The junction does not match germline at one end; this may be a read error. This chain links TRBV10-1 with TRBJ2-2; TRBD2 matches 9 bases. CDR3 size: 18 residues. The V gene's germline CDR1 is WNHNN and CDR2 SYGVQD (reference sequence). CDR3 DNA sequence: TGTGCCAGCAGTGGCTTAGCGGGGGTCCCGGGAGGCACCGGGGAGCTGTTTTTT. It is translated as CASSGLAGVPGGTGELFF.

This clonotype was seen a single time. The chain employs TRBV7-4 and TRBJ1-6; TRBD1 aligns across 7 bases. CDR1 is SGHVT, CDR2 SQSDAQ, per germline. Trimming at V came to 3 bases and at J to 6 bases, leaving 8 bases not matched to a gene. This CDR3 has 16 residues. As DNA, the CDR3 is TGTGCCAGCAGCTTTTCGACAGGGAGGATTAATTCACCCCTCCACTTT. This sequence encodes CASSFSTGRINSPLHF.

The sample holds a few counts of this clonotype. This chain connects TRBV7-6 to TRBJ2-7; TRBD2 aligns across 8 bases. There are 14 residues in the CDR3. Germline trimming cut 2 bases from V and 0 bases from J; bases unmatched to any gene: 0. Germline V gene sequence: CDR1 SGHVS, CDR2 FNYEAQ. In DNA form, the CDR3 reads TGTGCCAGCAGCTTACTAGCGGGCTCCTACGAGCAGTACGTC. It codes for CASSLLAGSYEQYV.